These T cell receptor beta chains were read from a single sample in a study of blood T cell repertoires in COVID-19. Sequenced by immunoSEQ multiplex PCR; TCRdb stores in-frame clones only, minus some. The data show some 370,000 clones, around 91% seen once. The sequenced material came from peripheral blood. These receptors were collected from a man between 18 and 29 years old with active or convalescent COVID-19. Each CDR3 is given with its conserved first and last residue. D genes are given only for firm matches. Clone size, where shown, is once, few, many, or a class for clones that have expanded.

TRBV4-1,.,16,.,TRBJ1-5,CASSQGKGDLNQPQHF,TGCGCCAGCAGCCAAGGCAAAGGCGACTTAAATCAGCCCCAGCATTTT
TRBV11-2,.,16,.,TRBJ1-3,CASSLRQRLGGNTIYF,TGTGCCAGCAGCTTACGACAGAGACTGGGAGGAAACACCATATATTTT
TRBV7-6,TRBD1,14,.,TRBJ2-1,CASSLLQGKYEQFF,TGTGCCAGCAGCTTACTACAGGGGAAGTATGAGCAGTTCTTC
TRBV7-9,.,13,.,TRBJ1-1,CASSLIRHPEAFF,TGTGCCAGCAGCTTAATCAGACACCCTGAAGCTTTCTTT
TRBV5-1,TRBD2,16,.,TRBJ2-1,CASSRILAGGDNEQFF,TGCGCCAGCAGTCGTATACTAGCGGGAGGAGACAATGAGCAGTTCTTC
TRBV19,.,16,.,TRBJ2-6,CASSIGGISGANVLTF,TGTGCCAGTAGTATCGGGGGTATCTCTGGGGCCAACGTGCTGACTTTC
TRBV7-2,TRBD1,16,.,TRBJ2-7,CASSLGRDRGTYEQYF,TGTGCCAGCAGCTTGGGCCGGGACAGGGGAACCTACGAGCAGTACTTC
TRBV7-6,.,16,.,TRBJ1-2,CASSLGPLGVPYGYTF,TGTGCCAGCAGCTTAGGCCCCTTAGGGGTGCCTTATGGCTACACCTTC
TRBV11-2,TRBD1,17,few,TRBJ1-3,CASSLDAGGYSGNTIYF,TGTGCCAGCAGCTTAGACGCAGGGGGCTACTCTGGAAACACCATATATTTT
TRBV2,TRBD1,15,.,TRBJ1-2,CASSPRQGRTKGYTF,TGTGCCAGCAGCCCCCGACAGGGGCGGACGAAAGGCTACACCTTC
TRBV4-3,.,14,.,TRBJ1-3,CASSQDGDGNTIYF,TGCGCCAGCAGCCAAGACGGAGATGGAAACACCATATATTTT
TRBV24-1,TRBD2,15,.,TRBJ2-5,CATSGLAEAGETQYF,TGTGCCACCAGTGGTCTAGCGGAAGCGGGAGAGACCCAGTACTTC
TRBV6-5,.,12,.,TRBJ2-7,CAPSAIRYEQYF,TGTGCGCCTAGCGCCATCCGCTACGAGCAGTACTTC
TRBV7-2,.,13,.,TRBJ1-5,CASSIRGNQPQHF,TGTGCCAGCAGCATCAGGGGCAATCAGCCCCAGCATTTT